This TCR beta chain was found in a study of OX40 agonist ivuxolimab in advanced cancers. In the study overall: Ivuxolimab was an agonistic, fully human IgG2 monoclonal antibody directed against OX40 (CD134), a costimulatory receptor. In the dose-escalation cohort, approximately 82% of patients were male, and the mean age was 60 years with a range of about 20 to 80. The point of sequencing TCRbeta in the periphery was to test whether ivuxolimab changed TCR sequence diversity and drove clonal T-cell expansion. Intravenous ivuxolimab was administered to patients every 2 weeks at six dose levels: 0.01, 0.1, 0.3, 1.5, 3 and 10 mg/kg. Partial responses were achieved by three dose-escalation patients, of whom one had hepatocellular carcinoma and two had cutaneous melanoma. Patients were allowed to have had prior anti-PD-1, anti-PD-L1 or anti-CTLA-4 therapy, and 30% to 40% of the dose-escalation patients had previously received checkpoint inhibitors. The paper describes the monotherapy dose-escalation part (N of about 50 patients) of the phase I trial of ivuxolimab. Of the approximately 50 dose-escalation patients, hepatocellular carcinoma was present in some 19, melanoma in roughly 15, renal cell carcinoma in 9 and head and neck cancer in 9. Results and caveats for the whole study, not just this receptor: Clonal expansion of both CD4+ and CD8+ blood T cells was observed from baseline to week 6 at doses 0.1 to 3.0 mg/kg. Low levels of normalized T-cell clonal expansion were also seen in some patients who did not respond. In the 0.1-3.0 mg/kg groups, partial responders had among the lowest normalized peripheral clonal expansion, particularly in CD8+ T cells. Antigen specificity was not determined for the clonally expanded peripheral T cells. After ivuxolimab, more expanded clones were found on average in CD8+ T cells than in CD4+ T cells.

About this clone: The target of this receptor is not known. The input lacks base qualities; no much larger clone sits a single base away.

Patients with autoimmune disease history or receiving systemic immunosuppression were excluded from the trial. In every dose cohort, peripheral blood was drawn for TCR sequencing at baseline, cycle 4 day 1, and cycle 7 day 1. Samples came from an open-label, multicenter, first-in-human phase I dose-escalation trial of ivuxolimab. The trial enrolled adults with locally advanced or metastatic head and neck squamous cell, hepatocellular, melanoma or renal cell carcinoma. Before TCR sequencing, CD4+ T cells and CD8+ T cells were sorted from peripheral blood as separate populations. Genomic DNA was extracted from sorted cells for sequencing of the TCRbeta CDR3 region. The immunoSEQ Assay was used for sequencing of TCRbeta CDR3 regions. TCRdb carries this immuneACCESS record with in-frame sequences only. Its versions omit some clonotypes, under half of them owing to an unresolved V gene in the studies checked, with the rest unexplained. The sample table holds tens of thousands of clones, of which 70% to 90% were seen once. Jointly, the top ten make up roughly 13% of the sample.

The receptor comes from an adult with an advanced solid tumor such as melanoma, head and neck, liver or kidney cancer. Here the sequenced sample was CD4+ or CD8+ T cells sorted from blood, taken in a trial of the OX40 agonist ivuxolimab.

The bases read TGTGCCAGCAGCTCGGAACTCATGGACAGGGAAAACTATGGCTACACCTTC. The encoded protein is CASSSELMDRENYGYTF. The rearrangement combines TRBV9 with TRBJ1-2; TRBD1 matches 8 bases in the middle. Trimming leaves V shorter by 4 bases and J shorter by 2 bases, with the junction holding 13 bases beyond the gene matches. CDR1 and CDR2 (SGDLS, YYNGEE) derive from the germline V gene. There are 17 amino acids in the CDR3, from cysteine to phenylalanine inclusive. The kept DNA is CDR3 alone, 51 bases in frame from the first base. With all but the CDR3 taken from the reference TRBV9 and TRBJ1-2 genes, the full variable domain is: DSGVTQTPKHLITATGQRVTLRCSPRSGDLSVYWYQQSLDQGLQFLIQYYNGEERAKGNILERFSAQQFPDLHSELNLSSLELGDSALYFCASSSELMDRENYGYTFGSGTRLTVV.